This TCR beta chain was sequenced for a study of shared clonotypes between healthy human individuals (dated by TCRdb to 2020 to 2021). Regarding the complete study: A couple of women and three men aged 18 to 49 years were included in the cohort. Each donor's leukapheresis produced roughly between about 0.9 and 9.5 billion PBMCs. For each donor, CD4 naive and CD4 memory were each given three plates, CD8 naive was given two plates, and CD8 memory was given one plate. Blood TCR repertoires of five healthy adults were deeply sequenced to estimate repertoire size and the extent of clonotype sharing between individuals. To increase sequencing depth and limit assay-specific biases, different laboratories used diverse techniques to prepare libraries and sequence TCR repertoires. Findings and caveats that apply to the study as a whole: Larger estimated clonotype richness was generally found for naive subsets than for memory subsets. Sampling was limited to blood, and TCR repertoires in tissue likely differ from TCR repertoires in blood. Across a few donors, 5% to 6% of naive CD4, more than 3% of naive CD8, 2.3% of memory CD4, and around 0.4% of memory CD8 clonotypes were shared. Because the study included only a small number of donors, the genetic and exposure-history diversity represented was limited. Rarefaction of sorted-subset datasets indicated incomplete sequencing despite the large sequencing depth. Compared with non-shared clonotypes, clonotypes shared by all four sorted-subset donors had higher generation probabilities. Pairwise subsampling indicated that sequencing depth was expected to affect the degree of clonotype sharing among donors.

For this clone: This receptor's antigen is unknown. Base qualities are not recorded, but no much larger clone differs from it by a single base.

Using the deep immunoSEQ assay, multiplex PCR amplified TCR CDR3 regions from genomic DNA. For each cell subset, the extracted genomic DNA was distributed evenly across all wells of several immunoSEQ 96-well plates, and each plate served as one replicate. For sorted subsets, about 200 ng genomic DNA, equal to tens of thousands of T cell genomes, was loaded into each replicate PCR. The purified libraries were quantified using a Qubit 3.0 fluorometer, sized with a Bioanalyzer 2100, and then quantified again using the KAPA Library Quantification kit. Every immunoSEQ 96-well plate was sequenced on a separate single-read 150-cycle Illumina NextSeq 550 flow cell. Under the source paper's analysis protocol: Because the immunoSEQ output held only junctional sequences and lacked quality scores, the filtering could not match the filtering applied to full-length reads. To assign V/J genes and CDR3, sequences were annotated using PyIR, a Python wrapper for IgBLAST v1.9, with IMGT germline references. Reads were removed for weak V/J assignments (E-value above 1e-6), missing CDR3, stop codons, out-of-frame junctions, or ambiguous translated residues. V3J clonotypes were defined as sequences sharing the same inferred V gene, J gene, and CDR3 amino acid sequence. Percentage overlap between repertoires was computed as shared unique clonotypes divided by the size of the smaller repertoire. Richness of each repertoire was evaluated using RTK rarefaction, the Chao1 estimator, and Recon v2.1 estimates of unobserved clonotypes. Generation probabilities were computed with OLGA for all TCRbeta clonotypes obtained by the gDNA method from a handful of donors. This immuneACCESS table, as held by TCRdb, lists in-frame sequences with V and J called but not all clones. Of the missing ones, under half trace to an unresolved V gene in checked studies; the others have no known cause. V and J calls and clone size are copied from that table; D and trimming were computed from the DNA. The sample table lists about 2.4 million clones, more than 85% of them with a count of one. About 0.39% of the sample is in the top ten clones.

Donors were healthy HIV-negative adults with no recently reported acute infections or vaccinations. All donors were Caucasian adults living in Nashville, Tennessee, USA. CD4+ T cells were enriched by magnetic negative selection; naive cells were then positively selected on CD45RA, and the negative fraction formed the memory subset. After blood collection by leukapheresis, PBMCs were isolated using Ficoll-Histopaque density gradient centrifugation and then cryopreserved in the vapor phase of liquid nitrogen. Analytical flow cytometry was used to check the purity and quantity of each magnetically sorted T cell population. Genomic DNA was isolated from every sorted fraction and measured by UV absorbance on a Nanodrop 2000c. V is pruned by 5 bases and J by 5 bases, leaving 5 bases of the junction without a gene match. Spanning cysteine to phenylalanine, the CDR3 consists of 13 amino acids. Of the read, only the CDR3 DNA is kept; its 39 bases are in frame from base 1. The germline V gene provides CDR1 SGHTA and CDR2 FQGTGA.

Recombination joined TRBV7-3 with TRBJ2-5, with 7 central nucleotides matching TRBD1. The sequencing sample was made of naive CD4+ T cells from PBMCs. The cell subset or site label, read with the paper, signifies: CD45RA+ positively selected. The origin of this receptor is a man between 18 and 29 years old in good health. Some clones in this sample may be carry-over from other donors' samples. The sequence in DNA is TGTGCCAGCAGCCCCCAACAGGGGGAGACCCAGTACTTC. Protein translation: CASSPQQGETQYF.